These 12 T cell receptor beta chains were all obtained from the same sample, sequenced in a study of a mutant IDH1 vaccine in newly diagnosed glioma. Clones were read by immunoSEQ multiplex PCR, and TCRdb kept only the in-frame ones, dropping some. The data contain around 94,000 clones, about 90% of them singletons. These TCRs' antigens remain unknown. The time point denotes: week 47, end of study. Doses of 300 ug of mutant IDH1 20-mer peptide were given with topical imiquimod. The specimen comprised PBMCs, sampled from a glioma patient whose treatment included an IDH1 peptide vaccine. The receptor set was obtained from a woman in her forties or fifties with glioma.

The rearrangement links TRBV29-1 to TRBJ1-2; 7 bases fit TRBD1. Per germline, CDR1 SQVTM and CDR2 ANQGSEA. The J segment lost 0 bases and the V segment lost 3 bases, leaving 7 bases of the junction unmatched. The CDR3 sequence is 15 residues long. CDR3 sequence reads: CSVDSSGTANYGYTF. The CDR3 nucleotides read TGCAGCGTTGATTCTTCCGGGACAGCTAACTATGGCTACACCTTC.

The chain carries TRBV6-5 and TRBJ2-7, with 8 bases lining up with TRBD1. This CDR3 comprises 15 residues. Germline V gene data show CDR1 as MNHEY and CDR2 as SVGAGI. Trimming removed 2 bases from V and 3 bases from J; junction bases left unmatched: 6. CDR3 in DNA: TGTGCCAGCAGTTACGGCGGGACAGGCATCTACGAGCAGTACTTC. Protein product: CASSYGGTGIYEQYF.

This clone was seen only once. The chain carries TRBV6-1 and TRBJ2-5, with 10 positions matching TRBD2. Trimming at V came to 1 base and at J to 1 base, leaving 3 bases not matched to a gene. This CDR3 has 16 amino acids. Germline assignment: CDR1 MNHNS and CDR2 SASEGT. Written as DNA, the CDR3 is TGTGCCAGCAGTGAAGGGCTAGCGGGGGCCCAAGAGACCCAGTACTTC. Translation gives CASSEGLAGAQETQYF.

This clone was detected a few times. V is TRBV28 and J is TRBJ1-2; TRBD1 matches 8 bases. CDR1 and CDR2 (germline): MDHEN, SYDVKM. V lost 5 bases, J lost 0 bases, and 5 bases stayed unmatched. CDR3 length equals 15 residues. CDR3 sequence: CASSPVDRANYGYTF. The CDR3, as DNA: TGTGCCAGCAGTCCTGTGGACAGGGCTAACTATGGCTACACCTTC.

V gene TRBV2 combines with J gene TRBJ2-5; possible D gene TRBD1, 6 bases. CDR1 and CDR2 (germline): SNHLY, FYNNEI. V gave up 7 bases and J gave up 5 bases, with 11 bases separating them. The CDR3 sequence is 12 residues long. The CDR3 DNA sequence: TGTGCCAGCAACAGGGAGCACGAGACCCAGTACTTC. Its protein is CASNREHETQYF.

This clone occurred a few times. This chain links TRBV5-8 with TRBJ2-7; TRBD2 matches at 7 bases. The CDR3 spans 14 residues. The germline V gene has CDR1 SGHTS and CDR2 YDEGEE. V lost 1 base to trimming and J lost 4 bases; unmatched junction nucleotides: 5. CDR3 loop: CASSLWAGEYEQYF. CDR3 nucleotide sequence: TGTGCCAGCAGCTTGTGGGCGGGAGAATACGAGCAGTACTTC.

V usage is TRBV7-8 and J usage is TRBJ1-2, with 7 bases that match TRBD1. Trimming took 4 bases from V and 4 from J; bases not matched to a gene: 3. From germline, CDR1 is SGHVS and CDR2 FQNEAQ. The CDR3 runs 13 residues. In DNA form, the CDR3 reads TGTGCCAGCAGCTCCGACAGGGCCTATGGCTACACCTTC. Translated: CASSSDRAYGYTF.

This rearrangement joins TRBV25-1 to TRBJ2-1; 10 bases are a match to TRBD2. Per the germline V gene, CDR1 is MGHDK and CDR2 is SYGVNS. Trimming removed 5 bases from V and 8 bases from J; junction bases left unmatched: 6. This CDR3 region has 14 residues. The DNA of the CDR3 is TGTGCCAGCAGTAAGGCTAGCGGGAGAGATGAGCAGTTCTTC. Translated, it gives CASSKASGRDEQFF.

The chain employs TRBV9 and TRBJ2-7; 9 nucleotides agree with TRBD1. The J segment lost 6 bases and the V segment lost 4 bases, leaving 8 bases of the junction unmatched. The germline V gene has CDR1 SGDLS and CDR2 YYNGEE. The length of the CDR3 is 14 residues. CDR3 amino acids: CASSPPGTGREQYF. CDR3 in DNA: TGTGCCAGCAGCCCACCGGGGACAGGGCGCGAGCAGTACTTC.

To note about this clone: One junction end disagrees with the germline gene, perhaps due to a read error. This chain links TRBV7-7 with TRBJ1-5; D call uncertain. The germline gives CDR1 SSHAT, CDR2 FNYEAQ (reference sequence). CDR3 length: 13 residues. DNA for the CDR3: TGTGCTAGCAGCCGCGGACCGGATCAGCCCCAGCATTTT. This sequence encodes CASSRGPDQPQHF.

This clone is a singleton in its sample. The V call is TRBV27, the J call TRBJ1-2, with D possibly TRBD1 on 5 matching bases. This CDR3 comprises 13 residues. V gave up 5 bases and J gave up 4 bases, with 11 bases separating them. The V gene's germline CDR1 is MNHEY and CDR2 SMNVEV (reference sequence). CDR3: CASSGGVSYGYTF. The CDR3 DNA is TGTGCCAGCAGTGGGGGTGTTAGCTATGGCTACACCTTC.

J is TRBJ2-7 and V is TRBV19, with D perhaps TRBD2 (5 bases). Germline CDR1 and CDR2: LNHDA and SQIVND (reference sequence). V dropped 3 bases and J dropped 6 bases, with 21 bases sitting between them. The CDR3 is made up of 16 amino acids. CDR3 DNA sequence: TGTGCCAGTAGTATCTGGAGGCATGTCCAGATGGGCGAGCAGTACTTC. Protein: CASSIWRHVQMGEQYF.